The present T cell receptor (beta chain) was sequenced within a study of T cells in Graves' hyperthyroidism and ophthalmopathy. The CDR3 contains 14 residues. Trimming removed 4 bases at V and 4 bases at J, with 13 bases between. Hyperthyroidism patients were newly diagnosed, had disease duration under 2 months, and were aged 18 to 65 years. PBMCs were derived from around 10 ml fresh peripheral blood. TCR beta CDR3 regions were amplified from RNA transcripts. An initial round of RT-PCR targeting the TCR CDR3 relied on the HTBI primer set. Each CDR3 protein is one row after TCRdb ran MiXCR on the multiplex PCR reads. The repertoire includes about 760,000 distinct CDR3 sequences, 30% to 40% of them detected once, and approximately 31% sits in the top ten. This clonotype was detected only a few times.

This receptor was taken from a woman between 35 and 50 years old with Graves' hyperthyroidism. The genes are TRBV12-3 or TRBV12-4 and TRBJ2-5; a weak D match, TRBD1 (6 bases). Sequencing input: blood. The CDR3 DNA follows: TGTGCCAGCAGTTCGGGCGTAGGGGGAGAGACCCAGTACTTC. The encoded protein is CASSSGVGGETQYF.